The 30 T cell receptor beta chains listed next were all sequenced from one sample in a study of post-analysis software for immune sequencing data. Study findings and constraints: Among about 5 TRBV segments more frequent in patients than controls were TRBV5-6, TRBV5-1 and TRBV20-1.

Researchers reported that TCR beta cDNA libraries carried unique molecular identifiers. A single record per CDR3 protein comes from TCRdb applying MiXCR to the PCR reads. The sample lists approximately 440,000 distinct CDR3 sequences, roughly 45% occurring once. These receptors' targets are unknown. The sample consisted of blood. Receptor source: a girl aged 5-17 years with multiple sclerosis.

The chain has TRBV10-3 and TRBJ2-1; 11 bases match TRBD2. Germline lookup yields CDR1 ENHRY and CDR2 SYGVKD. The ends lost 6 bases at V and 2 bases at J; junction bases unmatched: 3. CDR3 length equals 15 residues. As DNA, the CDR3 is TGTGCCATCAGCACTAGCGGGAGTACCTACAATGAGCAGTTCTTC. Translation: CAISTSGSTYNEQFF.

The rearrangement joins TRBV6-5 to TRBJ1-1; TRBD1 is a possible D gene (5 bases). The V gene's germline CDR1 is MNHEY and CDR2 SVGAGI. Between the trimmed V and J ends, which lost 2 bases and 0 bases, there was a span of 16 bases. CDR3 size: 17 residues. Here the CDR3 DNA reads TGTGCCAGCAGTTACGTTGGGCAGGGACGGGTGAACACTGAAGCTTTCTTT. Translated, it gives CASSYVGQGRVNTEAFF.

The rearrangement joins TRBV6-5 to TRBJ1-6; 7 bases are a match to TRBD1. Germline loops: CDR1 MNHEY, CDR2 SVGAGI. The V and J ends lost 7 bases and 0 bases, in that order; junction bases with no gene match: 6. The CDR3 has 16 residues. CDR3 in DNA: TGTGCCAGCAATCGGGACAGTTTCTCCTATAATTCACCCCTCCACTTT. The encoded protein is CASNRDSFSYNSPLHF.

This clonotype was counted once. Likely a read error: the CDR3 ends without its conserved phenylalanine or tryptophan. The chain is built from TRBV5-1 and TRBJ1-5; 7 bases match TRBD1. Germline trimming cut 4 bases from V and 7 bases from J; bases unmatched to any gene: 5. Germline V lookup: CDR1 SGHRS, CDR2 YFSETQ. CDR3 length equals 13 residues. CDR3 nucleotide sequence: TGCGCCAGCAGCATCCTACAGGGGCAGCCCCAGCATGTT. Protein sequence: CASSILQGQPQHV.

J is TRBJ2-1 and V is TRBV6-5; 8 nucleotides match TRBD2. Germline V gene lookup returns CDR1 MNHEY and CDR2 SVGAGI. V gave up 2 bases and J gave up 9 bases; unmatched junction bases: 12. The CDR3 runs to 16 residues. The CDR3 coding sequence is TGTGCCAGCAGTTACACCACCGGGACTAGTATTGGTGAGCAGTTCTTC. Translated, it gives CASSYTTGTSIGEQFF.

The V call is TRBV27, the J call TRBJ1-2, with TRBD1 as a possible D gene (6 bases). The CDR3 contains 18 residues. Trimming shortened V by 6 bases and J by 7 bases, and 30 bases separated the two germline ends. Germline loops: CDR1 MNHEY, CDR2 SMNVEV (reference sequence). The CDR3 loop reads CASSERTPATGPFFGYTF. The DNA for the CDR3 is TGTGCCAGCAGCGAAAGAACCCCGGCGACAGGCCCTTTTTTTGGCTACACCTTC.

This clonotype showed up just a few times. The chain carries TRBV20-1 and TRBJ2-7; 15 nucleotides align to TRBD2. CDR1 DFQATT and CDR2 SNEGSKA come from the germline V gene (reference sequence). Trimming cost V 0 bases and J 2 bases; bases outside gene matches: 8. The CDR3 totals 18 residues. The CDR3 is CSARDLSGLAGGAYEQYF. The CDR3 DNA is TGCAGTGCTAGAGATCTGTCCGGACTAGCGGGAGGGGCCTACGAGCAGTACTTC.

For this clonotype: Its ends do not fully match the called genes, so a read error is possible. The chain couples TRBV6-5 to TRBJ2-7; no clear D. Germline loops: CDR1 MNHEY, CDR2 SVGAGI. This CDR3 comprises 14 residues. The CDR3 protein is CTSSYSRPSYEQYF. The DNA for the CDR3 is TGTACCAGCAGTTACTCGAGACCGTCCTACGAGCAGTACTTC.

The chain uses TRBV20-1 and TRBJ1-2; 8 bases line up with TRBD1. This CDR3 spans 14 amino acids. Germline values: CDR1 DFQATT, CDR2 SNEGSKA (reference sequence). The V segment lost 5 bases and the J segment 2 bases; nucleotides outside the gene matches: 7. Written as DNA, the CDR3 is TGCAGTGCTGTTCAGGGGGCAGGAAACTATGGCTACACCTTC. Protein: CSAVQGAGNYGYTF.

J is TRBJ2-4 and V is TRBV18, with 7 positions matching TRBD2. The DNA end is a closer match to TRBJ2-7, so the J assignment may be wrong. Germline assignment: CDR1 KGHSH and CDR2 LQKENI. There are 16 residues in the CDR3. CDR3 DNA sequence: TGTGCCAGCTCACTGACCCCTACTGGCGGGAGCTACGAGCAGTACTTC. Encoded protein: CASSLTPTGGSYEQYF.

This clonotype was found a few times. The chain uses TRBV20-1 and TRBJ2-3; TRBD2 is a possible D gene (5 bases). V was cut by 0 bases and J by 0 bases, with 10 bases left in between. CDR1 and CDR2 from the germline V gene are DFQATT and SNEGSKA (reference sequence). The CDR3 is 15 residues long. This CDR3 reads CSARDWAGSTDTQYF. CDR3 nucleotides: TGCAGTGCTAGAGACTGGGCGGGCAGCACAGATACGCAGTATTTT.

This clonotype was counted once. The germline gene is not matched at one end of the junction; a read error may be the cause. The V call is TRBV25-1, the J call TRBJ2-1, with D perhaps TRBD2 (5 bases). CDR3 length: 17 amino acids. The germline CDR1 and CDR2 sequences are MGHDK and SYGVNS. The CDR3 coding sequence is TGTGTCAGCAGTGATAAACTCCTCCTAGCCGATTACAATGAGCAGTTCTTC. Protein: CVSSDKLLLADYNEQFF.

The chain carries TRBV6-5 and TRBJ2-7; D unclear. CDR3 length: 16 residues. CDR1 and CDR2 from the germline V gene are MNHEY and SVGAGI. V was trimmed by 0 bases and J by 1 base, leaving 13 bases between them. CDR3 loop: CASSYSLSATSYEQYF. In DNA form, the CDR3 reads TGTGCCAGCAGTTACTCCTTATCCGCGACGTCCTACGAGCAGTACTTC.

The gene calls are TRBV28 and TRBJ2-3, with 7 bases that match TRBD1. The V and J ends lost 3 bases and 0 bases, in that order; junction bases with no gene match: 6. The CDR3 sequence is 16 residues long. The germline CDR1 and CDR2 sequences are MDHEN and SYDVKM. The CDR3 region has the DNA TGTGCCAGCAGTTTCCGACAGGGAAGGAGCACAGATACGCAGTATTTT. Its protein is CASSFRQGRSTDTQYF.

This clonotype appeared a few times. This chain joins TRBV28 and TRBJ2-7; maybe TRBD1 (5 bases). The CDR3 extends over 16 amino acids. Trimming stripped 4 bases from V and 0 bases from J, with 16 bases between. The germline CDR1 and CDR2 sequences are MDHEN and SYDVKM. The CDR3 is CASSSQGEMVSYEQYF. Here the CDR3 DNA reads TGTGCCAGCAGTTCTCAGGGCGAAATGGTCTCCTACGAGCAGTACTTC.

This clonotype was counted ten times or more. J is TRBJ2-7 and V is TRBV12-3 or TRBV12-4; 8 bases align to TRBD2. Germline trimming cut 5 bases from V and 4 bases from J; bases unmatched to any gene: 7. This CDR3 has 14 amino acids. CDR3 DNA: TGTGCCAGCAGTCGAAGCGGGAGTATATACGAGCAGTACTTC. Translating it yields CASSRSGSIYEQYF.

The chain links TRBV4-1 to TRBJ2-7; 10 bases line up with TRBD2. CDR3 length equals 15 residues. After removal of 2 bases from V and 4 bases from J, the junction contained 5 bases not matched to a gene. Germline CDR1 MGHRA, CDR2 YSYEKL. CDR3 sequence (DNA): TGCGCCAGCAGCCAATACACTAGCGGGACATACGAGCAGTACTTC. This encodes CASSQYTSGTYEQYF.

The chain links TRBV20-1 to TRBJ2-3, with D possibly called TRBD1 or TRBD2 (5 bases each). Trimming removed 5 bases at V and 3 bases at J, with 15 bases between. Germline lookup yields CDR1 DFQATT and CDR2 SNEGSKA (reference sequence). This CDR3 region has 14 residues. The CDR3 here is CSAPQARGTDTQYF. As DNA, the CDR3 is TGCAGTGCTCCACAGGCGAGGGGAACAGATACGCAGTATTTT.

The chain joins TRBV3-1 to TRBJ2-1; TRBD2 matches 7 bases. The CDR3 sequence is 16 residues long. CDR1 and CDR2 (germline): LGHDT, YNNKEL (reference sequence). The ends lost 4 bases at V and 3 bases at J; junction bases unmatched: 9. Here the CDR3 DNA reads TGTGCCAGCAGCCTCCACGGGGCGGGAGTCTACAATGAGCAGTTCTTC. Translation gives CASSLHGAGVYNEQFF.

Here the CDR3 reads CASSSTQAALLGYF. The CDR3 DNA follows: TGTGCCAGCAGCTCTACTCAGGCGGCTCTCCTCGGGTACTTC. This chain joins TRBV21-1 and TRBJ2-7; the DNA was not compared with TRBD1, the D call given in the table. TRBV21-1 is recorded as a pseudogene. The CDR3 is made up of 14 amino acids.

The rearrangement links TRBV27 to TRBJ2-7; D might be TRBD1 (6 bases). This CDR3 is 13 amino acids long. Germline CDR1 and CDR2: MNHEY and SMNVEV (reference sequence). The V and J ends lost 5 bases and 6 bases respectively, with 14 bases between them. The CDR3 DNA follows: TGTGCCAGCAGTCTTACCAACAGGGTCGAGCAGTACTTC. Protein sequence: CASSLTNRVEQYF.

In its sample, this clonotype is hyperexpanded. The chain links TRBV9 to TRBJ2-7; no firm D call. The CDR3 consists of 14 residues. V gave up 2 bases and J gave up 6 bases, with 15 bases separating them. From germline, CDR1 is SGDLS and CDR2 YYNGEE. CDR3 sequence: CASSVYSTISEQYF. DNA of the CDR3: TGTGCCAGCAGCGTGTACTCGACCATCTCCGAGCAGTACTTC. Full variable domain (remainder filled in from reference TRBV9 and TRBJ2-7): DSGVTQTPKHLITATGQRVTLRCSPRSGDLSVYWYQQSLDQGLQFLIQYYNGEERAKGNILERFSAQQFPDLHSELNLSSLELGDSALYFCASSVYSTISEQYFGPGTRLTVT.

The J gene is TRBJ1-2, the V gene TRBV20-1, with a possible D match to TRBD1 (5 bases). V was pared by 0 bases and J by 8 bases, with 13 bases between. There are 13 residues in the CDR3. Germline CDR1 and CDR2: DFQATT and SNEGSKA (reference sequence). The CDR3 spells CSAREARAQGYTF. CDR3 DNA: TGCAGTGCTAGAGAGGCCAGGGCGCAAGGCTACACCTTC.

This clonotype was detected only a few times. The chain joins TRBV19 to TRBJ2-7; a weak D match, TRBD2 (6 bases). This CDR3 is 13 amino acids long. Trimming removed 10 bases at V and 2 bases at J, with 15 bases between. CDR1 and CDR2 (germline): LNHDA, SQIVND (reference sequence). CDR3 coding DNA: TGTGCCACTAGGGACGGAGGGACCTACGAGCAGTACTTC. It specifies CATRDGGTYEQYF. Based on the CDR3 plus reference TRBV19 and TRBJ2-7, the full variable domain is DGGITQSPKYLFRKEGQNVTLSCEQNLNHDAMYWYRQDPGQGLRLIYYSQIVNDFQKGDIAEGYSVSREKKESFPLTVTSAQKNPTAFYLCATRDGGTYEQYFGPGTRLTVT.

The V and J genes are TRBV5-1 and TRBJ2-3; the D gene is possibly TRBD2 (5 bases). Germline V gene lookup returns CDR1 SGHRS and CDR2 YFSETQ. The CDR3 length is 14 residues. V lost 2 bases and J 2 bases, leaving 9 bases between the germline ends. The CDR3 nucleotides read TGCGCCAGCAGCTTTAGCGAGAACACAGATACGCAGTATTTT. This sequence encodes CASSFSENTDTQYF.

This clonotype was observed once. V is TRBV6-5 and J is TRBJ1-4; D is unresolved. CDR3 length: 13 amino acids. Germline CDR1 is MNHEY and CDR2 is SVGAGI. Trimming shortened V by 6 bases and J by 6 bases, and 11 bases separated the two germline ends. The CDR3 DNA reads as TGTGCCAGCAGACTGAGACTTGATGAAAAACTGTTTTTT. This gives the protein CASRLRLDEKLFF.

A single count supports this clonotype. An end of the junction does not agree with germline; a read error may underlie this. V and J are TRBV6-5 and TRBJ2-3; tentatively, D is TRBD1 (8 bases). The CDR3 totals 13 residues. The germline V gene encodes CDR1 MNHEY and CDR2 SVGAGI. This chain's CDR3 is CATRREGTGTQYF. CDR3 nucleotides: TGTGCCACCCGGAGGGAGGGGACAGGTACGCAGTATTTT.

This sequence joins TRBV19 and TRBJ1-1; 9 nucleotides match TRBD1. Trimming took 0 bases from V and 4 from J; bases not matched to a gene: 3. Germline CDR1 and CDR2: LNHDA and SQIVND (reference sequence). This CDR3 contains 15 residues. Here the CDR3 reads CASSIEGQGFTEAFF. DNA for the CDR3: TGTGCCAGTAGTATAGAGGGACAGGGCTTCACTGAAGCTTTCTTT.

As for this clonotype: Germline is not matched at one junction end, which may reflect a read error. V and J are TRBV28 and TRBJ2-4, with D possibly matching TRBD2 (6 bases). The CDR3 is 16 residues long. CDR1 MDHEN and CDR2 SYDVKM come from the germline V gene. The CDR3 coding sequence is TGTGCCAGCAGTTTGTTGCGGGGCCTAGCCAAAAACATTCGGTACTTC. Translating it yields CASSLLRGLAKNIRYF.

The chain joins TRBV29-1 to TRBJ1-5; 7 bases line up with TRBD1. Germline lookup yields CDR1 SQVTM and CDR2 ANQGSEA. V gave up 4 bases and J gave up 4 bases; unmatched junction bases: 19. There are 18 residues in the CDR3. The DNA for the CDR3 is TGCAGCGTTGTTGAGGTTGTGAGGGGAGGGACAGATAATCAGCCCCAGCATTTT. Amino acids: CSVVEVVRGGTDNQPQHF. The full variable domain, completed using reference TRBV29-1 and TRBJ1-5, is SAVISQKPSRDICQRGTSLTIQCQVDSQVTMMFWYRQQPGQSLTLIATANQGSEATYESGFVIDKFPISRPNLTFSTLTVSNMSPEDSSIYLCSVVEVVRGGTDNQPQHFGDGTRLSIL.